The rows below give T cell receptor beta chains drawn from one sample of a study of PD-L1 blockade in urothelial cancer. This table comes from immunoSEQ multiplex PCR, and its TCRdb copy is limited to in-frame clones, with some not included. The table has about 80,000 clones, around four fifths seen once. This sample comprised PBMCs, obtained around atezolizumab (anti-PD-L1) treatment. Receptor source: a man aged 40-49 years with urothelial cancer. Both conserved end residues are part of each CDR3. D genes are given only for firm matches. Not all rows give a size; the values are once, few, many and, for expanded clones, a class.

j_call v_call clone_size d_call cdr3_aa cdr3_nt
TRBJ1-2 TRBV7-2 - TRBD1 CASSSNRGGRGRGRGGYTF TGTGCCAGCAGCTCCAATAGAGGGGGCAGGGGAAGAGGTCGGGGTGGCTACACCTTC
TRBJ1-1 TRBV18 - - CASSPPMMGEAEAFF TGTGCCAGCTCACCTCCAATGATGGGAGAAGCCGAAGCTTTCTTT
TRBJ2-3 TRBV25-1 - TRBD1 CASSTQGADTQYF TGTGCCAGCAGTACCCAGGGGGCAGATACGCAGTATTTT
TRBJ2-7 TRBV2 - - CASSEDDGAMVYEQYF TGTGCCAGCAGTGAAGATGACGGAGCCATGGTCTACGAGCAGTACTTC
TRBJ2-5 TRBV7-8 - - CASSLFRFRQGGGTQYF TGTGCCAGCAGCTTATTTAGGTTTAGACAGGGAGGTGGGACCCAGTACTTC
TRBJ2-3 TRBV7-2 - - CASSSRDTQYF TGTGCCAGCAGCTCTAGAGATACGCAGTATTTT
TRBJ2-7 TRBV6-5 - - CASSRTDYSYEQYF TGTGCCAGCAGCAGGACAGACTATTCCTACGAGCAGTACTTC
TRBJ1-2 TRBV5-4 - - CASSREDGYTF TGTGCCAGCAGCCGGGAGGATGGCTACACCTTC
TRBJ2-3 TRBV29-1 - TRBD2 CSVSELAGDGNTQYF TGCAGCGTGTCTGAGTTAGCGGGAGACGGGAATACGCAGTATTTT
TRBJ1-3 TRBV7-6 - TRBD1 CASSPGTGEGSIYF TGTGCCAGCAGCCCCGGGACAGGGGAAGGGTCCATATATTTT
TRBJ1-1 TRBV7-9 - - CASRRAGGNTEAFF TGTGCCAGCAGGCGTGCGGGAGGGAACACTGAAGCTTTCTTT
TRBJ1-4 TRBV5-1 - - CASSLDSHEKLFF TGCGCCAGCAGCCTGGACAGCCATGAAAAACTGTTTTTT
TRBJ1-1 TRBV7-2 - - CASSSQGVGTEAFF TGTGCCAGCAGCTCACAGGGTGTCGGCACTGAAGCTTTCTTT
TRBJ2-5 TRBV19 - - CASSIGGSWETQYF TGTGCCAGTAGTATTGGAGGGAGCTGGGAGACCCAGTACTTC
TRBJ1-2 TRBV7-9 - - CASSYRAGDGYTF TGTGCCAGCAGCTACAGGGCAGGTGATGGCTACACCTTC
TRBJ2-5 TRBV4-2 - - CASSQGGNPQETQYF TGTGCCAGCAGCCAAGGCGGGAATCCGCAAGAGACCCAGTACTTC
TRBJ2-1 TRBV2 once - CASSDSGSKDEQFF TGTGCCAGCAGTGATTCGGGTTCGAAAGATGAGCAGTTCTTC
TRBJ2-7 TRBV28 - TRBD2 CASRPGGDGIYEQYF TGTGCCAGCAGGCCGGGGGGGGACGGGATATACGAGCAGTACTTC
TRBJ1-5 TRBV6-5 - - CASSYVQGGNQPQHF TGTGCCAGCAGTTACGTCCAGGGAGGGAATCAGCCCCAGCATTTT
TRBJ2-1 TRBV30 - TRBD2 CAWKLAGSEQFF TGTGCCTGGAAACTAGCGGGATCTGAGCAGTTCTTC
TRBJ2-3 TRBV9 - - CASSVHSGSTDTQYF TGTGCCAGCAGCGTACATTCCGGGAGCACAGATACGCAGTATTTT
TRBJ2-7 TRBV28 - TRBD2 CASSLASGGSYEQYF TGTGCCAGCAGTTTGGCTAGCGGGGGATCATACGAGCAGTACTTC
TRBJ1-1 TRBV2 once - CASHRGNSMNTEAFF TGTGCCAGCCACCGAGGCAACTCCATGAACACTGAAGCTTTCTTT
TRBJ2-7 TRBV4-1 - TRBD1 CASSQVPLTGVEQYF TGCGCCAGCAGCCAAGTTCCCCTGACAGGGGTCGAGCAGTACTTC
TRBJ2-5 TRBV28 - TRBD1 CASSLPGGSETQYF TGTGCCAGCAGTTTACCAGGGGGCTCAGAGACCCAGTACTTC
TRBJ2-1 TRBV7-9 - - CASSLGTIRNEQFF TGTGCCAGCAGCTTGGGGACAATCCGCAATGAGCAGTTCTTC
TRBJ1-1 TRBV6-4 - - CASSSIEGGEAFF TGTGCCAGCAGTTCTATAGAGGGAGGGGAAGCTTTCTTT
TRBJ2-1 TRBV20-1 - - CSAGREIEQFF TGCAGTGCTGGACGGGAGATTGAGCAGTTCTTC
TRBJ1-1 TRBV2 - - CASSLTPNTEAFF TGTGCCAGCTCGTTAACTCCCAACACTGAAGCTTTCTTT
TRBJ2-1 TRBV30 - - CAWSSDFWAGVSYNEQFF TGTGCCTGGAGCTCCGACTTCTGGGCCGGGGTGTCATACAATGAGCAGTTCTTC
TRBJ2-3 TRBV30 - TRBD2 CAWREGLAATDTQYF TGTGCCTGGAGAGAGGGGCTAGCGGCCACAGATACGCAGTATTTT
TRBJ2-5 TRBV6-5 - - CASATGRGLETQYF TGTGCCAGCGCAACAGGGAGGGGCCTGGAGACCCAGTACTTC
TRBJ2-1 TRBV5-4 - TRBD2 CASSLREGYNEQFF TGTGCCAGCAGCCTACGGGAGGGATACAATGAGCAGTTCTTC
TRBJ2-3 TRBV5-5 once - CASSLGESSTDTQYF TGTGCCAGCAGCTTGGGGGAGTCTAGCACAGATACGCAGTATTTT
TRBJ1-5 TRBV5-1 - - CASSLDGGNQPQHF TGCGCCAGCAGCTTGGACGGGGGCAATCAGCCCCAGCATTTT
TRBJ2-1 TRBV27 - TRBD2 CASSLLSPGGSYNEQFF TGTGCCAGCAGTTTACTCTCACCGGGAGGTTCCTACAATGAGCAGTTCTTC
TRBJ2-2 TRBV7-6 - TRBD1 CASSFAGTGVTGELFF TGTGCCAGCAGCTTCGCCGGGACAGGGGTCACCGGGGAGCTGTTTTTT
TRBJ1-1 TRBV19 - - CASSTRTEAFF TGTGCCAGTAGCACAAGAACTGAAGCTTTCTTT
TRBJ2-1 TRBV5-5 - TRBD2 CASSLRTSGSNEQFF TGTGCCAGCAGCCTACGGACTAGCGGGAGTAATGAGCAGTTCTTC
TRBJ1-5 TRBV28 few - CASRINSNQPQHF TGTGCCAGCAGAATTAATAGCAATCAGCCCCAGCATTTT
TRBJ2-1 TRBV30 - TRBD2 CAWGGRGRGNEQFF TGTGCCTGGGGAGGTCGCGGGAGGGGAAATGAGCAGTTCTTC
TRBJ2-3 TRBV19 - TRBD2 CASSKTLLAASTDTQYF TGTGCCAGTAGTAAAACCCTGCTAGCGGCTAGCACAGATACGCAGTATTTT
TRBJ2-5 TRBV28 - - CASADDTGKVSETQYF TGTGCCAGCGCCGACGATACAGGGAAGGTTTCGGAGACCCAGTACTTC